The 8 T cell receptor beta chains below come from one sample, sequenced in a study of T-cell reconstitution after alpha-beta-depleted transplantation in children. Preparing the TCRbeta library involved the use of unique molecular identifiers. TCRdb reprocessed the PCR reads with MiXCR, giving one entry per CDR3 protein. The table records 300,000 to 350,000 distinct CDR3 sequences, around 25% of them present only once. The sequencing here drew on PBMCs, mostly from graft donor cells, taken 180 days after TCRalphabeta/CD19-depleted stem cell transplant. These receptors were obtained from a male patient between 10 and 17 years old who had a stem cell transplant for acute lymphoblastic leukemia, so the T cells may come from the graft donor.

This chain joins TRBV27 and TRBJ2-7; 10 nucleotides agree with TRBD2. This CDR3 contains 15 residues. The V and J ends lost 7 bases and 3 bases, in that order; junction bases with no gene match: 9. Germline values: CDR1 MNHEY, CDR2 SMNVEV (reference sequence). The CDR3, as DNA: TGTGCCAGCAAGCTAGCGGGAGTTGGTGACTACGAGCAGTACTTC. It translates to CASKLAGVGDYEQYF.

This chain connects TRBV7-3 to TRBJ2-6; possibly TRBD1 or TRBD2 for D (5 bases each). From germline, CDR1 is SGHTA and CDR2 FQGTGA. The CDR3 runs 18 residues. Deletions cut 2 bases from V and 4 bases from J, with 18 bases between. DNA for the CDR3: TGTGCCAGCAGCTTAGAGGGCGCAGGGCTACTGGGGGCCAACGTCCTGACTTTC. Its protein product is CASSLEGAGLLGANVLTF.

This clonotype came up a few times. This chain joins TRBV4-1 and TRBJ1-2, with D perhaps matching TRBD1 (5 bases). Germline-derived CDR1 and CDR2 are MGHRA and YSYEKL. Trimming removed 0 bases at V and 0 bases at J, with 14 bases between. The CDR3 is 17 residues long. This CDR3 is CASSQESGIAPNYGYTF. The CDR3 DNA sequence: TGCGCCAGCAGCCAAGAATCAGGGATAGCTCCTAACTATGGCTACACCTTC.

V gene TRBV29-1 combines with J gene TRBJ2-5, with D tentatively TRBD1 (6 bases). Between the trimmed V and J ends, which lost 0 bases and 1 base, there was a span of 12 bases. The CDR3 runs to 15 residues. The germline V gene has CDR1 SQVTM and CDR2 ANQGSEA. CDR3 in DNA: TGCAGCGTTGAAGATCGGACAGTTTCCCAAGAGACCCAGTACTTC. The encoded protein is CSVEDRTVSQETQYF.

This clonotype was seen more than once but under ten times. A junction end diverges from the germline sequence, so it may reflect a read error. CDR3 DNA: TGTGCCTGCAGACAGGTACAGCAGTTCTTC. It translates to CACRQVQQFF. The V and J genes are TRBV6-1 and TRBJ2-1, with D perhaps matching TRBD1 (6 bases). CDR3 length: 10 residues. Germline lookup yields CDR1 MNHNS and CDR2 SASEGT.

This clonotype turned up a few times. The chain is built from TRBV7-9 and TRBJ1-2, with D perhaps TRBD1 (5 bases). The CDR3 spans 14 residues. The germline gives CDR1 SEHNR, CDR2 FQNEAQ (reference sequence). V dropped 5 bases and J dropped 0 bases, with 10 bases sitting between them. The DNA of the CDR3 is TGTGCCAGCAGCCGGGACGCATCTAACTATGGCTACACCTTC. Translated, it gives CASSRDASNYGYTF.

This clonotype was seen only a few times. The chain carries TRBV29-1 and TRBJ2-1; D tentatively reads TRBD1 or TRBD2 (7 bases each). Between the trimmed V and J ends, which lost 3 bases and 6 bases, there was a span of 18 bases. This CDR3 has 15 residues. The germline gives CDR1 SQVTM, CDR2 ANQGSEA. The CDR3 DNA reads as TGCAGCGTTGAGGGCGAGGGAGGGGGCGGCAATGAGCAGTTCTTC. Its protein is CSVEGEGGGGNEQFF.

There are a few counts of this clonotype. The CDR3 nucleotides read TGTGCCAGCAGCTTACATCGACAATTGAACACTGAAGCTTTCTTT. Translation gives CASSLHRQLNTEAFF. The chain recombines TRBV7-3 with TRBJ1-1; D remains ambiguous. The germline CDR1 and CDR2 sequences are SGHTA and FQGTGA. Deletions cut 2 bases from V and 0 bases from J, with 10 bases between. The CDR3 contains 15 residues.